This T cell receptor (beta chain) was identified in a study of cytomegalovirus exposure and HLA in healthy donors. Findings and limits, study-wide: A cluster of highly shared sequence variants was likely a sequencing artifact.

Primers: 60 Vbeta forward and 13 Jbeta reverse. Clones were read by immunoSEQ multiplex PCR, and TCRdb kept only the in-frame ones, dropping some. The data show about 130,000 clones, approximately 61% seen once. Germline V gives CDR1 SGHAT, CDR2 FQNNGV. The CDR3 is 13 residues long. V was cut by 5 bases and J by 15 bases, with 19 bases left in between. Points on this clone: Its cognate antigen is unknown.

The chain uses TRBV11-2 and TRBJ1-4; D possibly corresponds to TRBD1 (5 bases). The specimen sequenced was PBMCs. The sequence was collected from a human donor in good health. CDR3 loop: CASSPHLGEGLFF. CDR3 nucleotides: TGTGCCAGCAGCCCCCACTTGGGGGAGGGGTTGTTTTTT.